The clone carrying this TCR beta chain was observed at least ten times. Its antigen is unidentified. The data are from a study of identical twins. CDR1 SGHTA and CDR2 FQGTGA come from the germline V gene. Trimming left V 5 bases short and J 4 bases short, with 12 bases between. CDR3 length: 13 amino acids. TCRdb re-called the 5' RACE reads with MiXCR, one entry per CDR3 protein. The sample lists around 160,000 distinct CDR3 sequences, roughly 3.2% occurring once. Findings of the study overall: Analyses based on zero insertions could be partly confounded by invariant MAIT and iNKT cells. Insertions ran lower in abundant cord blood beta clonotypes, though not in memory repertoires. Sequences that were out-of-frame, alpha and twin-shared displayed an excess of low generation probability. With beta out-of-frame sequences, excess sharing by twins was weaker.

This chain joins TRBV7-3 and TRBJ2-7; D may be TRBD2 (5 bases). The TCR comes from a man between 18 and 35 years old in good health. The sequencing sample was made of memory T cells sorted from blood. In DNA, the CDR3 is TGTGCCAGCAGCCCCGGGGAACTTTACGAGCAGTACTTC. This codes for CASSPGELYEQYF.